A single sample gave rise to the 11 T cell receptor beta chains below, sequenced in a study of blood T cells in healthy people across ages. The use of a sample-barcoded 5' primer and a J-beta primer mix characterized a second PCR of about 7 to 12 cycles. MiXCR, applied by TCRdb to the 5' RACE reads, yields one record per CDR3 protein. Of more than 700,000 distinct CDR3 sequences detected, around 45% appear once; the ten largest clones hold roughly 20%. The sample was blood. The origin of the receptors is a man older than 75 in good health.

This clonotype has more than one count but fewer than ten. The chain is built from TRBV9 and TRBJ2-1; D may match TRBD1 or TRBD2 (5 bases each). Trimming removed 0 bases from V and 5 bases from J, with 12 bases in between. The CDR3 loop spans 15 amino acids. CDR1 SGDLS and CDR2 YYNGEE come from the germline V gene. The CDR3 nucleotides read TGTGCCAGCAGCGTAGACGGGACCTCGAACAATGAGCAGTTCTTC. Translation: CASSVDGTSNNEQFF.

This clonotype has a handful of counts. This chain connects TRBV20-1 to TRBJ2-1, with 13 bases matching TRBD2. Germline lookup yields CDR1 DFQATT and CDR2 SNEGSKA (reference sequence). The CDR3 is 12 amino acids. Trimming at V came to 1 base and at J to 12 bases, leaving 0 bases not matched to a gene. The CDR3 nucleotides read TGCAGTGCTAGAGGGACTAGCGGGAGGCAGTTCTTC. Translated, it gives CSARGTSGRQFF.

V is TRBV20-1 and J is TRBJ1-5; a possible D gene is TRBD1 (6 bases). V was trimmed by 3 bases and J by 6 bases, leaving 18 bases between them. Looked up from germline, CDR1 is DFQATT and CDR2 is SNEGSKA (reference sequence). The CDR3 contains 15 residues. CDR3 sequence (DNA): TGCAGTGCTAGGACGGACAGCCAAAGGGTTCAGCCCCAGCATTTT. This sequence encodes CSARTDSQRVQPQHF.

In the case of this clonotype: This may arise from a read error, as a much more abundant clone is one base away. This chain connects TRBV3-1 to TRBJ2-1; D not certain. CDR3 size: 16 residues. CDR1 is LGHDT, CDR2 YNNKEL, per germline (reference sequence). The V end lost 1 base, the J end lost 4 bases, and 14 bases lay between the germline ends. The CDR3 DNA reads TGTGCCAGCAGCCAAGGTTCGGCACCCGCTTACAATGAGCAGTTCTTC. Residues: CASSQGSAPAYNEQFF.

This clonotype appeared a few times. The rearrangement joins TRBV24-1 to TRBJ2-5; D might be TRBD1 (6 bases). The CDR3 is 14 amino acids. V was clipped by 4 bases and J by 4 bases, with 12 bases between them. Germline V CDR1 and CDR2: KGHDR, SFDVKD. In DNA form, the CDR3 reads TGTGCCACCAGTGACTCTACAGGGATAGAGACCCAGTACTTC. It encodes CATSDSTGIETQYF.

This clonotype was picked up a small number of times. This chain joins TRBV20-1 and TRBJ2-1; D is unclear. V was trimmed by 3 bases and J by 6 bases, leaving 9 bases between them. Germline V gene sequence: CDR1 DFQATT, CDR2 SNEGSKA (reference sequence). The CDR3 runs to 12 residues. The CDR3, as DNA: TGCAGTGCTAGCCACAGACCCAATGAGCAGTTCTTC. Translating it yields CSASHRPNEQFF.

This clonotype was detected only a few times. The chain's CDR3 is CASSQAAYPYFGEQYF. CDR3 coding DNA: TGCGCCAGCAGCCAAGCGGCTTACCCCTATTTCGGTGAGCAGTACTTC. The chain combines TRBV4-1 with TRBJ2-7, with unresolved D. Germline CDR1 MGHRA, CDR2 YSYEKL. V gave up 1 base and J gave up 7 bases, with 20 bases separating them. The CDR3 is 16 amino acids.

Concerning this clonotype: One end of the junction does not line up with germline, which may come from a read error. The rearrangement uses TRBV10-3 and TRBJ1-6; 7 bases line up with TRBD1. CDR1 and CDR2 (germline): ENHRY, SYGVKD. CDR3 length: 13 residues. CDR3 loop: CTIGTEGGSPLHF. CDR3 coding DNA: TGTACCATCGGGACAGAGGGGGGGTCACCCCTCCACTTT.

This clonotype was counted between two and nine times. The chain joins TRBV6-5 to TRBJ2-7; no reliable D call. The germline V gene has CDR1 MNHEY and CDR2 SVGAGI. This CDR3 is built from 15 residues. Trimming shortened V by 0 bases and J by 7 bases, and 16 bases separated the two germline ends. The CDR3 here is CASSYSIGKLGEQYF. Written as DNA, the CDR3 is TGTGCCAGCAGTTACTCGATCGGAAAGTTGGGGGAGCAGTACTTC.

This clonotype has a single count. V and J are TRBV10-3 and TRBJ2-3; 9 positions agree with TRBD2. The ends lost 6 bases at V and 4 bases at J; junction bases unmatched: 11. The CDR3 runs 16 residues. Germline CDR1 ENHRY, CDR2 SYGVKD. Here the CDR3 DNA reads TGTGCCATCAGAGCGGGAGGCCCCCGAAGCGCAGATACGCAGTATTTT. This codes for CAIRAGGPRSADTQYF.

For the CDR3, the DNA is TGTGCCAGCAGCCGGACTCTCGTTCGGGGTACGCAGTATTTT. Encoded protein: CASSRTLVRGTQYF. J is TRBJ2-3 and V is TRBV12-3 or TRBV12-4, with TRBD2 as a possible D gene (5 bases). The V end lost 6 bases, the J end lost 8 bases, and 18 bases lay between the germline ends. The CDR3 runs to 14 residues.